Here is one T cell receptor beta chain with its context. The junction shows a germline mismatch at one end, possibly a read error. The source material, roughly 18-31 mg of unsorted bulk tissue, was used to co-extract RNA and DNA. This sample is part of a study of tumor-infiltrating lymphocytes in primary liver carcinoma. Researchers generated TCR beta cDNA from roughly 500 ng of total RNA, relying on a constant-region primer. Three rounds of nested multiplex PCR with slightly modified ARM-PCR produced TCR beta libraries. Forward primers for TRBV1-TRBV30 and a C-beta reverse primer served the first two PCR rounds, at about 10 cycles each. TCRdb itself ran the multiplex PCR reads through MiXCR, one entry per CDR3 protein. The sample lists about 64,000 distinct CDR3 sequences; about 71% were seen once. CDR1 is MNHNY and CDR2 is SVGAGI in the germline V gene (reference sequence). The CDR3 spans 17 residues.

This receptor was taken from a man aged 35-49 years with primary liver carcinoma and hepatitis B virus infection. The chain carries TRBV6-6 and TRBJ2-3; the match to TRBD2 covers 11 bases. Specimen: liver tumor tissue from sampling region 4. Subset denoted: tumor region T4, right-lateral pole. The CDR3 spells CASSIRLAGPSPDMQYF. In DNA, the CDR3 is TGTGCCAGCAGCATTAGACTAGCGGGGCCTAGCCCAGATATGCAGTATTTT.